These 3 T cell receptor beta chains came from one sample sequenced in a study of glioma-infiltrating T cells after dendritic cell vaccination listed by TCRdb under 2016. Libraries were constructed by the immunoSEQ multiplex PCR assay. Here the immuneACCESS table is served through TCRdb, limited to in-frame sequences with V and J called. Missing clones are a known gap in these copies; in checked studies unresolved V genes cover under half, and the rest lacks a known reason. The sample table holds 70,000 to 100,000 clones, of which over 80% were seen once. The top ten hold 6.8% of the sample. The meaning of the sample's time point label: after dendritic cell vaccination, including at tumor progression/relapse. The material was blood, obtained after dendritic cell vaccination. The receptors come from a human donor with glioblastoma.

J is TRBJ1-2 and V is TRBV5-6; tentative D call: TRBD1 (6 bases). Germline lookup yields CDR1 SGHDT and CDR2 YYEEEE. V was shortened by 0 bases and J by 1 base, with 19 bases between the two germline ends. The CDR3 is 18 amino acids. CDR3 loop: CASSLESFPGQNNYGYTF. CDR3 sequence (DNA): TGTGCCAGCAGCTTGGAGAGTTTTCCGGGACAAAATAACTATGGCTACACCTTC.

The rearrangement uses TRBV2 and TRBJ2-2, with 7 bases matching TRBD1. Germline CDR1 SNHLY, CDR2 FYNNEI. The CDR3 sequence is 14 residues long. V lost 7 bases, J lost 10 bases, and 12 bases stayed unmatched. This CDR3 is CASKLQGPLQELFF. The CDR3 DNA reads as TGTGCCAGCAAGCTACAGGGGCCTTTGCAGGAGCTGTTTTTT.

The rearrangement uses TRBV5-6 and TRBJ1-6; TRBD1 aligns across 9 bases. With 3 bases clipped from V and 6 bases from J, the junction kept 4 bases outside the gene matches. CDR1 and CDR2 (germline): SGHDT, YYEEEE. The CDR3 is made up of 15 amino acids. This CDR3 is CASSSGTGSNSPLHF. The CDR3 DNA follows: TGTGCCAGCAGCTCCGGGACAGGGAGTAATTCACCCCTCCACTTT. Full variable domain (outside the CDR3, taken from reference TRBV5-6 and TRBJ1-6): DAGVTQSPTHLIKTRGQQVTLRCSPKSGHDTVSWYQQALGQGPQFIFQYYEEEERQRGNFPDRFSGHQFPNYSSELNVNALLLGDSALYLCASSSGTGSNSPLHFGNGTRLTVT.